The next 29 T cell receptor beta chains were all read from a single sample in a study of cytomegalovirus exposure and HLA in healthy donors. PCR used 60 Vbeta primers and 13 Jbeta primers. Sequenced by immunoSEQ multiplex PCR; TCRdb stores in-frame clones only, minus some. This table lists 130,000 or so clones. Sequencing was performed on PBMCs. The receptors come from a man in his late teens or twenties in good health and CMV-seronegative.

V is TRBV6-1 and J is TRBJ1-5; 7 bases line up with TRBD1. Germline V gives CDR1 MNHNS, CDR2 SASEGT. The V segment lost 5 bases and the J segment 1 base; nucleotides outside the gene matches: 2. CDR3 size: 14 residues. CDR3 amino acids: CASSRDRSNQPQHF. CDR3 nucleotide sequence: TGTGCCAGCAGTCGGGACAGAAGCAATCAGCCCCAGCATTTT.

This sequence joins TRBV27 and TRBJ2-3; D ambiguous. Germline V gives CDR1 MNHEY, CDR2 SMNVEV (reference sequence). Trimming pared 4 bases from V and 3 bases from J, leaving 2 bases between. This CDR3 is 11 amino acids long. This chain's CDR3 is CASSSTDTQYF. CDR3 nucleotide sequence: TGTGCCAGCAGTTCGACAGATACGCAGTATTTT.

A word on this clone: One end of the junction varies from germline; a read error may be responsible. Other DNA sequences within the sample encode an identical CDR3. The V call is TRBV7-3, the J call TRBJ2-1; 10 positions agree with TRBD2. Germline V CDR1 and CDR2: SGHTA, FQGTGA. This CDR3 comprises 17 residues. DNA of the CDR3: TGTGCTAGCAGCTTAATGCTTGGGACTAGCGAGGACAATGAGCAGTTCTTC. The encoded protein is CASSLMLGTSEDNEQFF.

The genes are TRBV27 and TRBJ1-1; D not resolved. The V gene's germline CDR1 is MNHEY and CDR2 SMNVEV (reference sequence). The CDR3 is made up of 14 amino acids. The V and J ends lost 2 bases and 5 bases respectively, with 12 bases between them. CDR3 coding DNA: TGTGCCAGCAGTTTAGTGAGGAGGGATACTGAAGCTTTCTTT. Protein product: CASSLVRRDTEAFF.

The chain couples TRBV5-1 to TRBJ2-1; the D gene is possibly TRBD1 (7 bases). The CDR3 sequence is 14 residues long. CDR1 is SGHRS, CDR2 YFSETQ, per germline. Between the trimmed V and J ends, which lost 3 bases and 8 bases, there was a span of 15 bases. CDR3 in amino acids: CASSSPGGQHEQFF. The CDR3 DNA reads TGCGCCAGCAGCTCACCCGGGGGACAGCATGAGCAGTTCTTC.

The rearrangement uses TRBV25-1 and TRBJ1-5, with 11 nucleotides matching TRBD1. With 4 bases clipped from V and 4 bases from J, the junction kept 3 bases outside the gene matches. Germline loops: CDR1 MGHDK, CDR2 SYGVNS. The CDR3 is 15 residues long. The CDR3 is CASSGGTGGNQPQHF. Here the CDR3 DNA reads TGTGCCAGCAGTGGTGGGACAGGGGGGAATCAGCCCCAGCATTTT.

J is TRBJ2-7 and V is TRBV15; D may be TRBD1 (6 bases). The CDR3 consists of 16 residues. V was trimmed by 5 bases and J by 3 bases, leaving 20 bases between them. Germline loops: CDR1 LNHNV, CDR2 YYDKDF (reference sequence). CDR3 DNA sequence: TGTGCCACCAGCTCAAACCAACAGGGTAGGGGCTACGAGCAGTACTTC. This encodes CATSSNQQGRGYEQYF.

The V call is TRBV4-2, the J call TRBJ2-7, with a weak D call TRBD2 (6 bases). The length of the CDR3 is 16 residues. Germline CDR1 is LGHNA and CDR2 is YNFKEQ. Trimming took off 2 bases at V and 1 base at J, with 15 bases between the two ends. This CDR3 reads CASSQLRLADSYEQYF. The DNA for the CDR3 is TGTGCCAGCAGCCAACTCCGTTTAGCGGATTCCTACGAGCAGTACTTC.

V and J are TRBV5-6 and TRBJ1-5, with D uncertain. The length of the CDR3 is 14 residues. The germline gives CDR1 SGHDT, CDR2 YYEEEE. V was pared by 1 base and J by 5 bases, with 10 bases between. CDR3 sequence (DNA): TGTGCCAGCAGCTTGAACGGAGAATATCAGCCCCAGCATTTT. It is translated as CASSLNGEYQPQHF.

The chain couples TRBV6-6 to TRBJ2-2; 8 bases agree with TRBD1. The V and J ends lost 4 bases and 6 bases, in that order; junction bases with no gene match: 4. The germline CDR1 and CDR2 sequences are MNHNY and SVGAGI (reference sequence). CDR3 size: 14 residues. CDR3 sequence: CASSSTGGPGELFF. The DNA for the CDR3 is TGTGCCAGCAGTTCTACAGGGGGTCCCGGGGAGCTGTTTTTT.

V and J are TRBV5-1 and TRBJ1-3; 9 bases fit TRBD1. This CDR3 is 15 amino acids long. The ends lost 0 bases at V and 3 bases at J; junction bases unmatched: 1. Germline CDR1 SGHRS, CDR2 YFSETQ. CDR3 protein: CASSLDRGLGNTIYF. The CDR3, as DNA: TGCGCCAGCAGCTTGGACAGGGGGCTTGGAAACACCATATATTTT.

The chain employs TRBV10-3 and TRBJ2-7, with 9 nucleotides matching TRBD1. The CDR3 consists of 15 residues. Per germline, CDR1 ENHRY and CDR2 SYGVKD. V lost 7 bases and J lost 2; bases outside the gene matches: 9. The CDR3, as DNA: TGTGCCATCAACCCCGGGACAGGGCCCACCTACGAGCAGTACTTC. Protein sequence: CAINPGTGPTYEQYF.

With respect to this clone: Since the CDR3 does not end with the conserved phenylalanine or tryptophan, this likely comes from a read error. The chain couples TRBV27 to TRBJ1-6, with no clear D. Germline V CDR1 and CDR2: MNHEY, SMNVEV (reference sequence). Between the trimmed V and J ends, which lost 2 bases and 7 bases, there was a span of 3 bases. The CDR3 is 12 residues long. In nucleotides, the CDR3 is TGTGCCAGCAGTTTAAAGAATTCACCCCTCCACTCT. It encodes CASSLKNSPLHS.

The chain is built from TRBV4-2 and TRBJ2-1, with a tentative D call TRBD2 (5 bases). Germline values: CDR1 LGHNA, CDR2 YNFKEQ. The ends were cut back, 0 bases at V and 12 bases at J, with 12 bases in the middle. The CDR3 is 13 residues long. The CDR3 nucleotides are TGTGCCAGCAGCCAAGATGCTGGTAGCGCGCAGTTCTTC. It encodes CASSQDAGSAQFF.

The CDR3 DNA is TGTGCCAGCAGATTGGACAGCCGCTCCTACGAGCAGTACTTC. As protein: CASRLDSRSYEQYF. The chain joins TRBV7-3 to TRBJ2-7; TRBD1 is a possible D gene (6 bases). The germline V gene has CDR1 SGHTA and CDR2 FQGTGA. The CDR3 extends over 14 amino acids. The ends were cut back, 6 bases at V and 0 bases at J, with 12 bases in the middle.

This sequence joins TRBV20-1 and TRBJ2-5, with a tentative D call TRBD1 (5 bases). The germline gives CDR1 DFQATT, CDR2 SNEGSKA (reference sequence). The CDR3 runs 11 residues. The CDR3 DNA sequence: TGCAGCCGGACACCTCAAGAGACCCAGTACTTC. Translation: CSRTPQETQYF.

V usage is TRBV21-1 and J usage is TRBJ2-7; TRBD1, as called in the table, went unchecked against the DNA. TRBV21-1 is labeled a pseudogene. The CDR3 is 14 residues long. CDR3 in amino acids: CASSNSTDHYEQYF. CDR3 nucleotide sequence: TGTGCCAGCAGCAACTCGACAGACCACTACGAGCAGTACTTC.

The rearrangement joins TRBV27 to TRBJ2-5; TRBD2 is a possible D gene (6 bases). Germline V gene lookup returns CDR1 MNHEY and CDR2 SMNVEV (reference sequence). Trimming removed 4 bases at V and 0 bases at J, with 6 bases between. The CDR3 totals 13 residues. For the CDR3, the DNA is TGTGCCAGCAGTTGGAGGGACCAAGAGACCCAGTACTTC. This translates into CASSWRDQETQYF.

The V call is TRBV6-6, the J call TRBJ2-5, with 13 bases identical to TRBD2. Per germline, CDR1 MNHNY and CDR2 SVGAGI (reference sequence). V lost 5 bases, J lost 3 bases, and 6 bases stayed unmatched. The CDR3 loop spans 16 amino acids. CDR3 sequence: CASSMTGTSGEETQYF. The CDR3 DNA reads TGTGCCAGCAGTATGACCGGGACTAGCGGGGAAGAGACCCAGTACTTC.

This rearrangement joins TRBV28 to TRBJ1-2, with D possibly TRBD1 on 5 matching bases. CDR1 and CDR2 from the germline V gene are MDHEN and SYDVKM. V was clipped by 2 bases and J by 11 bases, with 18 bases between them. CDR3 length: 14 amino acids. The CDR3 protein is CASSLGGDGVTYTF. CDR3 sequence (DNA): TGTGCCAGCAGTTTAGGGGGGGATGGGGTCACTTACACCTTC.

This chain connects TRBV11-3 to TRBJ2-1; maybe TRBD2 (5 bases). The CDR3 covers 16 residues. V was clipped by 5 bases and J by 1 base, with 15 bases between them. CDR1 is SGHNT, CDR2 YENEEA, per germline. The CDR3 nucleotides read TGTGCCAGCAGCGGACGGCGGAGCGGTTCCTACAATGAGCAGTTCTTC. It specifies CASSGRRSGSYNEQFF.

J is TRBJ2-7 and V is TRBV7-2, with 7 bases aligning to TRBD2. The trim removed 1 base at V and 6 bases at J, leaving 3 bases unmatched. Looked up from germline, CDR1 is SGHTA and CDR2 is FQGNSA. The CDR3 loop spans 13 amino acids. The CDR3 sequence is CASSLVGGIEQYF. The CDR3 coding sequence is TGTGCCAGCAGCTTAGTCGGGGGGATCGAGCAGTACTTC.

The rearrangement links TRBV5-1 to TRBJ2-5; possible D gene TRBD2, 5 bases. The last part of the DNA fits TRBJ2-7 better; the J call may be wrong. Germline CDR1 is SGHRS and CDR2 is YFSETQ. The CDR3 totals 14 residues. The CDR3 DNA follows: TGCGCCAGCAGAAGTGGAGACTACGGCAACGAGCAGTACTTC. It codes for CASRSGDYGNEQYF.

V is TRBV9 and J is TRBJ2-2, with D tentatively TRBD2 (6 bases). Germline V gives CDR1 SGDLS, CDR2 YYNGEE. The CDR3 length is 14 residues. Trimming cost V 0 bases and J 6 bases, with 9 bases left between them. For the CDR3, the DNA is TGTGCCAGCAGCGTAGTCGGAGGGCCCGGGGAGCTGTTTTTT. This sequence encodes CASSVVGGPGELFF. The whole variable domain, remainder taken from reference TRBV9 and TRBJ2-2, is DSGVTQTPKHLITATGQRVTLRCSPRSGDLSVYWYQQSLDQGLQFLIQYYNGEERAKGNILERFSAQQFPDLHSELNLSSLELGDSALYFCASSVVGGPGELFFGEGSRLTVL.

The rearrangement uses TRBV15 and TRBJ1-5; no reliable D call. The V end lost 3 bases, the J end lost 5 bases, and 14 bases lay between the germline ends. Germline-derived CDR1 and CDR2 are LNHNV and YYDKDF (reference sequence). The length of the CDR3 is 15 residues. The CDR3 protein is CATSSFKAEDQPQHF. CDR3 in DNA: TGTGCCACCAGCAGTTTTAAAGCAGAGGATCAGCCCCAGCATTTT.

V usage is TRBV9 and J usage is TRBJ2-7, with 7 bases that match TRBD1. V dropped 3 bases and J dropped 1; count of bases not matched to a gene: 7. Germline CDR1 and CDR2: SGDLS and YYNGEE. The CDR3 runs 15 residues. The CDR3 coding sequence is TGTGCCAGCAGCGCAAAGGGGGCAGGTTCCTACGAGCAGTACTTC. Protein product: CASSAKGAGSYEQYF.

The chain uses TRBV11-2 and TRBJ1-1, with a weak D call TRBD1 (5 bases). Germline assignment: CDR1 SGHAT and CDR2 FQNNGV. The CDR3 loop spans 14 amino acids. Trimming removed 5 bases at V and 1 base at J, with 11 bases between. In DNA, the CDR3 is TGTGCCAGCAGCCCAACCGGGGGGAACACTGAAGCTTTCTTT. This encodes CASSPTGGNTEAFF.

V and J are TRBV30 and TRBJ1-2; D might be TRBD1 (5 bases). V was shortened by 1 base and J by 4 bases, with 7 bases between the two germline ends. CDR1 and CDR2 (germline): GTSNPN, SVGIG (reference sequence). The length of the CDR3 is 12 residues. DNA for the CDR3: TGTGCCTGGAGTGACAGGTCCTATGGCTACACCTTC. Residues: CAWSDRSYGYTF.

The chain combines TRBV6-4 with TRBJ2-2; 11 positions agree with TRBD2. CDR3 length: 18 residues. V lost 2 bases and J lost 7; bases outside the gene matches: 12. Germline CDR1 is MRHNA and CDR2 is SNTAGT. CDR3 nucleotide sequence: TGTGCCAGCAGTGACCTCCCTTTGCTAGCGGGAGGTGGCGGGGAGCTGTTTTTT. It codes for CASSDLPLLAGGGGELFF.